This passage covers 10 T cell receptor beta chains from one sample sequenced in a study of control samples from healthy donors and cancer patients. Clones were read by immunoSEQ multiplex PCR, and TCRdb kept only the in-frame ones, dropping some. The data show around 30,000 clones, 94% seen once. The sequenced sample consisted of blood. The receptors shown here come from a man between 60 and 75 years old in good health.

This clone was found once. The V and J genes are TRBV11-3 and TRBJ2-7; D gene ambiguous. This CDR3 contains 13 residues. The germline CDR1 and CDR2 sequences are SGHNT and YENEEA. V lost 1 base, J lost 5 bases, and 9 bases lay in between. The CDR3 bases are TGTGCCAGCAGCTTAGGCCCGTCTGACGAGCAGTACTTC. This encodes CASSLGPSDEQYF. Filled out from reference TRBV11-3 and TRBJ2-7, the complete variable domain reads EAGVVQSPRYKIIEKKQPVAFWCNPISGHNTLYWYLQNLGQGPELLIRYENEEAVDDSQLPKDRFSAERLKGVDSTLKIQPAELGDSAVYLCASSLGPSDEQYFGPGTRLTVT.

The V call is TRBV5-4, the J call TRBJ1-1; the match to TRBD1 covers 9 bases. The CDR3 runs to 15 residues. The ends lost 2 bases at V and 0 bases at J; junction bases unmatched: 2. Germline V CDR1 and CDR2: SGHNT, YYREEE (reference sequence). Here the CDR3 DNA reads TGTGCCAGCAGCTTCGGACAGGGGTTGAACACTGAAGCTTTCTTT. Amino acid sequence: CASSFGQGLNTEAFF.

CDR3: CATSRGTRADEQFF. CDR3 nucleotides: TGTGCCACCAGCAGAGGGACTAGAGCCGATGAGCAGTTCTTC. This sequence joins TRBV15 and TRBJ2-1, with TRBD2 identical over 7 bases. Losses at the gene ends were 1 base for V and 8 bases for J; bases not matched to a gene: 5. This CDR3 is 14 amino acids long. Germline CDR1 reads LNHNV; CDR2 reads YYDKDF (reference sequence).

The rearrangement uses TRBV18 and TRBJ2-4; the D is unclear. This CDR3 is built from 16 residues. CDR1 and CDR2 (germline): KGHSH, LQKENI. V gave up 2 bases and J gave up 0 bases, with 11 bases separating them. CDR3: CASSPRNGVAKNIQYF. Written as DNA, the CDR3 is TGTGCCAGCTCACCAAGGAACGGAGTAGCCAAAAACATTCAGTACTTC.

This chain uses TRBV25-1 with TRBJ1-2; tentative D call: TRBD1 (5 bases). The CDR3 is made up of 15 amino acids. With 4 bases removed from V and 1 base from J, the gap between germline ends came to 13 bases. Germline assignment: CDR1 MGHDK and CDR2 SYGVNS. CDR3 residues: CASSGLNRFNYGYTF. CDR3 sequence (DNA): TGTGCCAGCAGTGGCCTCAACAGGTTTAACTATGGCTACACCTTC.

The chain carries TRBV7-3 and TRBJ2-5; D ambiguous. Per the germline V gene, CDR1 is SGHTA and CDR2 is FQGTGA. V lost 2 bases, J lost 0 bases, and 13 bases lay in between. This CDR3 spans 16 amino acids. The CDR3 spells CASSLSGFRDQETQYF. As DNA, the CDR3 is TGTGCCAGCAGCTTATCAGGATTTCGAGACCAAGAGACCCAGTACTTC.

The chain is built from TRBV6-5 and TRBJ2-7; 7 positions match TRBD1. Germline lookup yields CDR1 MNHEY and CDR2 SVGAGI. This CDR3 is built from 14 residues. With V trimmed by 6 bases and J by 7 bases, 12 bases remained unmatched. DNA of the CDR3: TGTGCCAGCAGCCTGCACAGGGGAAGTTGGGAGCAGTACTTC. This sequence encodes CASSLHRGSWEQYF.

The V gene is TRBV6-1, the J gene TRBJ1-5; no clear D gene. Germline-derived CDR1 and CDR2 are MNHNS and SASEGT. Trimming removed 2 bases from V and 3 bases from J, with 5 bases in between. The CDR3 runs 13 residues. The CDR3 coding sequence is TGTGCCAGCAGTGAACACACCAATCAGCCCCAGCATTTT. This codes for CASSEHTNQPQHF.

This chain joins TRBV6-5 and TRBJ2-1; 8 bases match TRBD1. The CDR3 runs 15 residues. CDR1 MNHEY and CDR2 SVGAGI come from the germline V gene. With V trimmed by 7 bases and J by 2 bases, 7 bases remained unmatched. Here the CDR3 DNA reads TGTGCCAGCACTGTTGACAGGGGAACCTACAATGAGCAGTTCTTC. As protein: CASTVDRGTYNEQFF.

The V gene is TRBV5-1, the J gene TRBJ1-1; the D gene is possibly TRBD1 (5 bases). Germline V gene lookup returns CDR1 SGHRS and CDR2 YFSETQ. Trimming pared 0 bases from V and 0 bases from J, leaving 9 bases between. This CDR3 contains 15 residues. CDR3 nucleotides: TGCGCCAGCAGCTTGGAGAAGGGGCTGAACACTGAAGCTTTCTTT. Translating gives CASSLEKGLNTEAFF. Complete variable domain (other parts from reference TRBV5-1 and TRBJ1-1): KAGVTQTPRYLIKTRGQQVTLSCSPISGHRSVSWYQQTPGQGLQFLFEYFSETQRNKGNFPGRFSGRQFSNSRSEMNVSTLELGDSALYLCASSLEKGLNTEAFFGQGTRLTVV.